The rows below give T cell receptor beta chains drawn from one sample of a study of T-cell memory formation after mild COVID-19. TCRdb processed the 5' RACE reads anew with MiXCR; each CDR3 protein has one entry. The sample consists of about 130,000 distinct CDR3 sequences, almost 25% of them appearing once. The specimen sequenced was PBMCs or a T cell subset sorted from them (not recorded which). The receptors shown here come from an adult woman who had mild COVID-19 (a few samples of this study predate the infection). Cell type and time point are not known. Each CDR3 is given with its conserved first and last residue. Each record gives: CDR3 length, V gene, CDR3 protein.

cdr3_length: 15; v_call: TRBV4-1; cdr3_aa: CASSQDPGGGEEQYF
cdr3_length: 15; v_call: TRBV4-1; cdr3_aa: CASSQERDRGNEQFF
cdr3_length: 14; v_call: TRBV6-6; cdr3_aa: CASSYRGRSDTQYF
cdr3_length: 14; v_call: TRBV10-3; cdr3_aa: CAISGQGKGNEQFF
cdr3_length: 18; v_call: TRBV27; cdr3_aa: CASSSTSGSLVVDNEQFF
cdr3_length: 17; v_call: TRBV27; cdr3_aa: CASAGGVAGAAAYEQYF
cdr3_length: 13; v_call: TRBV7-9; cdr3_aa: CASSVRTEETQYF
cdr3_length: 15; v_call: TRBV9; cdr3_aa: CASGTGTASTDTQYF
cdr3_length: 15; v_call: TRBV5-5; cdr3_aa: CASSNDWTGTYEQYF
cdr3_length: 15; v_call: TRBV5-1; cdr3_aa: CASSYTASPSYEQYF
cdr3_length: 15; v_call: TRBV12-3/TRBV12-4; cdr3_aa: CASNPTGGSYNEQFF
cdr3_length: 14; v_call: TRBV4-3; cdr3_aa: CASSQDRGGTEAFF
cdr3_length: 16; v_call: TRBV2; cdr3_aa: CASSRVWSAGENIQYF
cdr3_length: 15; v_call: TRBV20-1; cdr3_aa: CSALRPGLAEETQYF
cdr3_length: 14; v_call: TRBV7-9; cdr3_aa: CASSPPDREETQYF
cdr3_length: 14; v_call: TRBV5-1; cdr3_aa: CASSSDRGPDTQYF
cdr3_length: 15; v_call: TRBV12-3/TRBV12-4; cdr3_aa: CASSIAGDRYYGYTF
cdr3_length: 16; v_call: TRBV11-1; cdr3_aa: CASSLLAGVVYNEQFF
cdr3_length: 16; v_call: TRBV12-3/TRBV12-4; cdr3_aa: CASSLRGRGRTGELFF
cdr3_length: 15; v_call: TRBV9; cdr3_aa: CASSVGVHSNQPQHF
cdr3_length: 18; v_call: TRBV30; cdr3_aa: CAWSVHGQGATWDTEAFF
cdr3_length: 14; v_call: TRBV29-1; cdr3_aa: CSVEYGQTYNEQFF
cdr3_length: 18; v_call: TRBV2; cdr3_aa: CASSPSGGAFRGGETQYF
cdr3_length: 15; v_call: TRBV4-3; cdr3_aa: CASSQDPGFNQPQHF
cdr3_length: 15; v_call: TRBV11-2; cdr3_aa: CASSLDLEGLLGYTF
cdr3_length: 14; v_call: TRBV5-1; cdr3_aa: CASKDRMNTGELFF
cdr3_length: 13; v_call: TRBV2; cdr3_aa: CASSVGAYNEQFF
cdr3_length: 15; v_call: TRBV4-2; cdr3_aa: CASSQESHRGYEQYF
cdr3_length: 16; v_call: TRBV30; cdr3_aa: CAWSVPRQDVYYGYTF
cdr3_length: 15; v_call: TRBV7-6; cdr3_aa: CASSLYGSGTDTQYF
cdr3_length: 12; v_call: TRBV7-3; cdr3_aa: CASSSDQYEQFF
cdr3_length: 14; v_call: TRBV11-1; cdr3_aa: CASSRKGNTGELFF
cdr3_length: 15; v_call: TRBV5-1; cdr3_aa: CASSLGRGLGYEQYF
cdr3_length: 16; v_call: TRBV6-2/TRBV6-3; cdr3_aa: CASSWDSRLGNTEAFF
cdr3_length: 10; v_call: TRBV6-1; cdr3_aa: CASTGPEAFF
cdr3_length: 13; v_call: TRBV12-3/TRBV12-4; cdr3_aa: CASLGGWYTEAFF
cdr3_length: 17; v_call: TRBV9; cdr3_aa: CASSDPRRGSHTYEQYF
cdr3_length: 17; v_call: TRBV20-1; cdr3_aa: CSARDDLAVGYQETQYF
cdr3_length: 10; v_call: TRBV29-1; cdr3_aa: CSVLALEQFF
cdr3_length: 16; v_call: TRBV9; cdr3_aa: CASSVERGGSYNEQFF
cdr3_length: 16; v_call: TRBV9; cdr3_aa: CASSEGTGVSTDTQYF
cdr3_length: 12; v_call: TRBV29-1; cdr3_aa: CSVDGGSAEAFF
cdr3_length: 12; v_call: TRBV12-3/TRBV12-4; cdr3_aa: CASSQRQGELFF
cdr3_length: 14; v_call: TRBV7-9; cdr3_aa: CASSLTLNTGELFF
cdr3_length: 14; v_call: TRBV20-1; cdr3_aa: CSARDPLWAYEQYF
cdr3_length: 14; v_call: TRBV7-9; cdr3_aa: CASSLAAANYGYTF
cdr3_length: 14; v_call: TRBV7-9; cdr3_aa: CASSRQTGTDTQYF
cdr3_length: 12; v_call: TRBV7-9; cdr3_aa: CASSSDGETQYF
cdr3_length: 16; v_call: TRBV4-2; cdr3_aa: CASSPADTGGNSPLHF